This entry lists 17 T cell receptor beta chains sequenced from one sample in a study of T cell repertoires in ileal Crohn's disease (dated 2019 in TCRdb). Library method: the immunoSEQ multiplex PCR assay. TCRdb obtained this table from immuneACCESS and retained in-frame rearrangements with V and J assigned. These tables miss some clones; where compared with another copy, unresolved V genes account for less than half of the shortfall, and the remainder is unexplained. Recorded for this sample are tens of thousands of clones; roughly 81% of them occurred a single time. Less than 7% of the sample is in the top ten clones. The sequenced material came from ileal tissue. These receptors originate from an adult with Crohn's disease.

Only a few counts were recorded for this clone. The chain carries TRBV4-1 and TRBJ1-4; maybe TRBD1 (5 bases). The germline V gene encodes CDR1 MGHRA and CDR2 YSYEKL. The CDR3 is made up of 15 amino acids. V lost 4 bases and J 7 bases, leaving 16 bases between the germline ends. The CDR3 DNA follows: TGCGCCAGCAGCCCGGGGCGGGGGTACGGTGAAAAACTGTTTTTT. Encoded protein: CASSPGRGYGEKLFF.

The DNA of the CDR3 is TGTGCCAGCAGTCCCGGGTCAGGGGAAGGCACTGAAGCTTTCTTT. Amino acids: CASSPGSGEGTEAFF. This chain joins TRBV6-5 and TRBJ1-1; D perhaps matches TRBD1 (6 bases). This CDR3 region has 15 residues. The V and J ends lost 5 bases and 4 bases respectively, with 17 bases between them. Germline V lookup: CDR1 MNHEY, CDR2 SVGAGI.

The table lists this clone with a few counts. This rearrangement joins TRBV4-2 to TRBJ1-6; no reliable D call. V gave up 1 base and J gave up 9 bases, with 13 bases separating them. There are 15 residues in the CDR3. The V gene's germline CDR1 is LGHNA and CDR2 YNFKEQ. For the CDR3, the DNA is TGTGCCAGCAGCCAAGGCGAGGGTGGCGGTTCACCCCTCCACTTT. It yields the protein CASSQGEGGGSPLHF.

V and J are TRBV2 and TRBJ1-1; TRBD1 matches 10 bases. The CDR3 spans 16 residues. The germline V gene has CDR1 SNHLY and CDR2 FYNNEI. The ends lost 7 bases at V and 9 bases at J; junction bases unmatched: 17. This chain's CDR3 is CASTRPSGLDRGQAFF. The CDR3 nucleotides are TGTGCCAGCACGCGTCCCTCGGGTCTCGACAGGGGGCAAGCTTTCTTT.

Here the CDR3 DNA reads TGTGCCAGCAGCTTAGGAGAAACAGGGCGGTACTTC. This translates into CASSLGETGRYF. The chain links TRBV7-9 to TRBJ2-7; the D gene is possibly TRBD1 (6 bases). V was clipped by 1 base and J by 12 bases, with 13 bases between them. CDR1 is SEHNR, CDR2 FQNEAQ, per germline (reference sequence). This CDR3 contains 12 residues.

V is TRBV7-8 and J is TRBJ2-5; 9 positions match TRBD2. J gave up 4 bases and V 5 bases, and 8 bases lay outside the gene matches. The CDR3 is made up of 15 amino acids. Germline values: CDR1 SGHVS, CDR2 FQNEAQ. For the CDR3, the DNA is TGTGCCAGCAGCCCGGTCGGGCGGGGGGGAGAGACCCAGTACTTC. Its protein product is CASSPVGRGGETQYF.

The V gene is TRBV27, the J gene TRBJ1-1, with D perhaps TRBD1 (6 bases). Germline V CDR1 and CDR2: MNHEY, SMNVEV (reference sequence). This CDR3 region has 16 residues. Trimming took off 2 bases at V and 7 bases at J, with 20 bases between the two ends. The CDR3 is CASSLGPTGSLSEAFF. CDR3 coding DNA: TGTGCCAGCAGTTTAGGCCCAACAGGGTCACTTAGTGAAGCTTTCTTT.

This clone was observed once. The rearrangement joins TRBV4-3 to TRBJ2-7; the D gene is possibly TRBD1 (5 bases). The CDR3 has 15 residues. V was pared by 0 bases and J by 1 base, with 10 bases between. Germline lookup yields CDR1 LGHNA and CDR2 YSLEER. CDR3 in amino acids: CASSQEAAGSYEQYF. CDR3 in DNA: TGCGCCAGCAGCCAAGAGGCGGCAGGGTCCTACGAGCAGTACTTC.

The rearrangement uses TRBV6-6 and TRBJ1-1; tentatively, D is TRBD1 (6 bases). Between the trimmed V and J ends, which lost 2 bases and 10 bases, there was a span of 14 bases. Germline V lookup: CDR1 MNHNY, CDR2 SVGAGI (reference sequence). The CDR3 consists of 13 residues. CDR3 in amino acids: CASSYETGLGAFF. DNA for the CDR3: TGTGCCAGCAGTTACGAGACAGGCCTAGGAGCTTTCTTT.

The V and J genes are TRBV10-1 and TRBJ2-5, with D maybe TRBD2 (6 bases). This CDR3 spans 13 amino acids. The germline V gene has CDR1 WNHNN and CDR2 SYGVQD (reference sequence). V lost 5 bases and J 3 bases, leaving 10 bases between the germline ends. The CDR3 coding sequence is TGCGCCAGCAGTCGGGGGAAGAAAGAGACCCAGTACTTC. Encoded protein: CASSRGKKETQYF.

The V call is TRBV19, the J call TRBJ2-5; 7 positions match TRBD2. Germline CDR1 and CDR2: LNHDA and SQIVND (reference sequence). V was clipped by 7 bases and J by 4 bases; unmatched bases: 12. The CDR3 contains 15 residues. The CDR3 is CASKVSGGRGETQYF. In DNA, the CDR3 is TGTGCCAGTAAAGTGTCGGGGGGTCGGGGAGAGACCCAGTACTTC.

The V call is TRBV5-1, the J call TRBJ1-5, with no clear D. The CDR3 extends over 15 amino acids. V was clipped by 0 bases and J by 0 bases, with 7 bases between them. CDR1 is SGHRS and CDR2 is YFSETQ in the germline V gene. CDR3 residues: CASSLGVYSNQPQHF. CDR3 in DNA: TGCGCCAGCAGCTTGGGAGTTTATAGCAATCAGCCCCAGCATTTT.

This chain links TRBV7-2 with TRBJ1-2; 8 positions match TRBD1. This CDR3 is built from 17 residues. Per germline, CDR1 SGHTA and CDR2 FQGNSA. V lost 3 bases and J lost 0; bases outside the gene matches: 9. In DNA, the CDR3 is TGTGCCAGCAGCTTGAGGACAGGGAGAGTTACTAACTATGGCTACACCTTC. This translates into CASSLRTGRVTNYGYTF. Complete variable domain (other parts from reference TRBV7-2 and TRBJ1-2): GAGVSQSPSNKVTEKGKDVELRCDPISGHTALYWYRQSLGQGLEFLIYFQGNSAPDKSGLPSDRFSAERTGGSVSTLTIQRTQQEDSAVYLCASSLRTGRVTNYGYTFGSGTRLTVV.

The rearrangement joins TRBV13 to TRBJ2-5, with 10 bases lining up with TRBD1. The CDR3 has 19 residues. Germline values: CDR1 PRHDT, CDR2 FYEKMQ (reference sequence). The V and J ends lost 5 bases and 2 bases, in that order; junction bases with no gene match: 17. This CDR3 is CASSRLLGDRGQSQETQYF. The CDR3 bases are TGTGCCAGCAGCCGACTATTGGGGGACAGGGGACAGTCGCAAGAGACCCAGTACTTC.

V usage is TRBV7-9 and J usage is TRBJ1-1, with 7 bases aligning to TRBD1. This CDR3 is 12 amino acids long. J lost 7 bases, V lost 4 bases, and 3 bases had no gene match. Germline lookup yields CDR1 SEHNR and CDR2 FQNEAQ (reference sequence). The CDR3 protein is CASSSGQLEAFF. CDR3 nucleotide sequence: TGTGCCAGCAGCTCGGGACAGCTTGAAGCTTTCTTT.

The rearrangement uses TRBV18 and TRBJ1-3; 7 bases agree with TRBD1. J was trimmed by 0 bases and V by 1 base; bases with no gene match: 12. The CDR3 consists of 19 residues. Germline lookup yields CDR1 KGHSH and CDR2 LQKENI. Here the CDR3 DNA reads TGTGCCAGCTCACCACAGACCGGGACAGAAGTTTTCTCTGGAAACACCATATATTTT. Its protein product is CASSPQTGTEVFSGNTIYF.

This chain joins TRBV6-5 and TRBJ1-6, with 7 bases matching TRBD1. The CDR3 covers 15 residues. V gave up 5 bases and J gave up 2 bases; unmatched junction bases: 3. Germline loops: CDR1 MNHEY, CDR2 SVGAGI. CDR3 region: CASSVTGTYNSPLHF. The CDR3 coding sequence is TGTGCCAGCAGTGTGACAGGGACCTATAATTCACCCCTCCACTTT.